Detailed here is one TCR beta chain. The CDR3 has 14 residues. CDR1 and CDR2 (germline): SNHLY, FYNNEI. V lost 7 bases, J lost 7 bases, and 11 bases stayed unmatched. The protocol was immunoSEQ multiplex PCR, while the TCRdb copy is restricted to in-frame clones and leaves out a portion. Here the sample spans 200,000 to 250,000 clones, 83% being singletons. The entry originates in a study of blood T cell repertoires in COVID-19. Exposed participants came across a COVID-19 case within 2 weeks before study entry. This TCR was recovered from a woman aged 45-60 years who had been exposed to COVID-19. This chain uses TRBV2 with TRBJ1-1, with 8 bases identical to TRBD1. The sequenced sample consisted of PBMCs or T cells enriched from blood (not recorded which). The CDR3 DNA follows: TGTGCCAGCACTCTGCGGACAGGGTATGGTGAAGCTTTCTTT. It specifies CASTLRTGYGEAFF.